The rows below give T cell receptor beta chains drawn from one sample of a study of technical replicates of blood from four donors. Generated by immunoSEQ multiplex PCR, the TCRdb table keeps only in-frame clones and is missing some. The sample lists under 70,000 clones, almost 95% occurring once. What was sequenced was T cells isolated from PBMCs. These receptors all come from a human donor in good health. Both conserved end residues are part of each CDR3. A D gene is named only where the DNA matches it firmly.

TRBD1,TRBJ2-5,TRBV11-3,TGTGCCAGCAGCCCCGGGACAGGTTCATGGGAGACCCAGTACTTC,CASSPGTGSWETQYF
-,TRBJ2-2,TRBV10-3,TGTGCCATCAGTGCTGGCGGAGACAACACCGGGGAGCTGTTTTTT,CAISAGGDNTGELFF
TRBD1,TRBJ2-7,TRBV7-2,TGTGCCAGCAGCCCGAGGACAGGGCTCGAGCAGTACTTC,CASSPRTGLEQYF
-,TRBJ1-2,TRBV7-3,TGTGCCAGCAGCTTAACAAAGGGGAAGGGCTACACCTTC,CASSLTKGKGYTF
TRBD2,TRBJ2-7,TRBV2,TGTGCCAGCAGTGAGGAAACTAGCGGGAGAGACGAGCAGTACTTC,CASSEETSGRDEQYF
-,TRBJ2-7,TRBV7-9,TGTGCCAGCAGCGACGAAGGGAGATCCAGCTCCTACGAGCAGTACTTC,CASSDEGRSSSYEQYF
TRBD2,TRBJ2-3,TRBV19,TGTGCCAGTAGTATCGGGGGGACAGATACGCAGTATTTT,CASSIGGTDTQYF
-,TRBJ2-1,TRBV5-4,TGTGCCAGCAGCTCCTCAACAGGGGAGCAGTTCTTC,CASSSSTGEQFF
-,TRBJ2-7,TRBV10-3,TGTGCCATCAGTGAGCGGCAGGGTGAAACCTCTGTTCGGTACGAGCAGTACTTC,CAISERQGETSVRYEQYF
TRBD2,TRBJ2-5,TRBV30,TGTGCCTGGACCCAACTAGCGGGAGAGACCCAGTACTTC,CAWTQLAGETQYF
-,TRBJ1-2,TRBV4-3,TGCGCCAGCAGCCAAGATCTTGAAGGGGAGGGCAATGGCTACACCTTC,CASSQDLEGEGNGYTF
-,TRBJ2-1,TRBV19,TGTGCCAGTAGTACTGGGACTGCAAAAGAGTTCTTC,CASSTGTAKEFF
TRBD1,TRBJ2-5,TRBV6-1,TGTGCCAGCAGTTCGGGACAGATGCAAGAGACCCAGTACTTC,CASSSGQMQETQYF
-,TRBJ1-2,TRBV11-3,TGTGCCAGCAGCTTAGAGTTTACGGAGGGGTATATGGACTATGGCTACACCTTC,CASSLEFTEGYMDYGYTF
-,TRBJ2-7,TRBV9,TGTGCCAGCAGCGTAGTAACCACGGAGGGCGAGCAGTACTTC,CASSVVTTEGEQYF